The 14 T cell receptor beta chains below all came from one sample that was sequenced in a study of control samples from healthy donors and cancer patients. Only in-frame clones appear in the TCRdb table, and some are missing; sequencing was by immunoSEQ multiplex PCR. The sample has 78,000 or so clones; approximately 84% are singletons. Sequencing was performed on blood. These receptors were collected from a man aged 50-60 years in good health.

The V call is TRBV9, the J call TRBJ2-3; TRBD2 matches 11 bases. Trimming cost V 1 base and J 5 bases; bases outside gene matches: 12. The CDR3 sequence is 18 residues long. From germline, CDR1 is SGDLS and CDR2 YYNGEE. CDR3 in amino acids: CASSVSTYSGRAVDTQYF. CDR3 bases: TGTGCCAGCAGCGTAAGCACCTATAGCGGGAGGGCCGTAGATACGCAGTATTTT.

V gene TRBV7-3 combines with J gene TRBJ2-1, with D maybe TRBD2 (6 bases). The CDR3 loop spans 15 amino acids. The germline V gene has CDR1 SGHTA and CDR2 FQGTGA. Trimming shortened V by 1 base and J by 5 bases, and 12 bases separated the two germline ends. CDR3 sequence (DNA): TGTGCCAGCAGCTTAAGACCCCCGGGGGACAATGAGCAGTTCTTC. This translates into CASSLRPPGDNEQFF.

The chain recombines TRBV6-5 with TRBJ1-4, with 9 nucleotides matching TRBD1. The V segment lost 5 bases and the J segment 11 bases; nucleotides outside the gene matches: 12. Looked up from germline, CDR1 is MNHEY and CDR2 is SVGAGI. This CDR3 spans 15 amino acids. CDR3 protein: CASSNRQGGFVKLFF. In nucleotides, the CDR3 is TGTGCCAGCAGTAATAGACAGGGGGGCTTCGTGAAACTGTTTTTT.

CDR3 residues: CASSFPGQNTGELFF. The CDR3 nucleotides read TGTGCCAGCAGTTTCCCGGGACAGAACACCGGGGAGCTGTTTTTT. V usage is TRBV5-4 and J usage is TRBJ2-2, with TRBD1 as a possible D gene (6 bases). The CDR3 totals 15 residues. Germline lookup yields CDR1 SGHNT and CDR2 YYREEE (reference sequence). Trimming removed 5 bases from V and 1 base from J, with 12 bases in between. Variable domain in full (rest from reference TRBV5-4 and TRBJ2-2): ETGVTQSPTHLIKTRGQQVTLRCSSQSGHNTVSWYQQALGQGPQFIFQYYREEENGRGNFPPRFSGLQFPNYSSELNVNALELDDSALYLCASSFPGQNTGELFFGEGSRLTVL.

The genes are TRBV19 and TRBJ1-1, with a weak D call TRBD1 (6 bases). Per the germline V gene, CDR1 is LNHDA and CDR2 is SQIVND (reference sequence). The V end was cut by 2 bases, the J end by 5 bases, with 15 bases between. The CDR3 extends over 15 amino acids. CDR3 DNA sequence: TGTGCCAGTAGTATAATCGGGCAGGGGCATACTGAAGCTTTCTTT. Amino acid sequence: CASSIIGQGHTEAFF. The full variable domain, rest sourced from reference TRBV19 and TRBJ1-1, is DGGITQSPKYLFRKEGQNVTLSCEQNLNHDAMYWYRQDPGQGLRLIYYSQIVNDFQKGDIAEGYSVSREKKESFPLTVTSAQKNPTAFYLCASSIIGQGHTEAFFGQGTRLTVV.

V usage is TRBV21-1 and J usage is TRBJ2-5; the tabulated D call, TRBD1, remains unverified against the DNA. TRBV21-1 is described as a pseudogene. The CDR3 runs 14 residues. CDR3 DNA sequence: TGTGCCAGCAGCCGCTATAGACAGGGGAGGACCCAGTACTTC. Translation gives CASSRYRQGRTQYF.

J is TRBJ2-2 and V is TRBV5-1; D not resolved. V dropped 0 bases and J dropped 10 bases, with 7 bases sitting between them. The CDR3 sequence is 12 residues long. Germline V lookup: CDR1 SGHRS, CDR2 YFSETQ. This CDR3 reads CASSLVEQELFF. DNA for the CDR3: TGCGCCAGCAGCTTGGTGGAGCAGGAGCTGTTTTTT.

The chain uses TRBV5-1 and TRBJ2-2, with a possible D match to TRBD2 (6 bases). V lost 4 bases, J lost 4 bases, and 14 bases lay in between. CDR1 is SGHRS and CDR2 is YFSETQ in the germline V gene. CDR3 length: 15 residues. The CDR3 sequence is CASSSGRTITGELFF. CDR3 bases: TGCGCCAGCAGCAGCGGGCGGACGATCACCGGGGAGCTGTTTTTT.

The rearrangement links TRBV9 to TRBJ2-7; 7 bases align to TRBD2. Trimming removed 4 bases from V and 6 bases from J; junction bases left unmatched: 7. CDR1 is SGDLS and CDR2 is YYNGEE in the germline V gene. This CDR3 contains 13 residues. The CDR3 nucleotides read TGTGCCAGCAGCCCGGGAGGAGGGAGCGAGCAGTACTTC. It encodes CASSPGGGSEQYF.

This chain links TRBV7-9 with TRBJ2-7; D is unclear. Trimming left V 5 bases short and J 2 bases short, with 16 bases between. The CDR3 runs to 15 residues. Per germline, CDR1 SEHNR and CDR2 FQNEAQ (reference sequence). The CDR3 here is CASSPTVRAAYEQYF. The DNA of the CDR3 is TGTGCCAGCAGCCCTACTGTCCGGGCGGCCTACGAGCAGTACTTC.

The chain links TRBV27 to TRBJ1-2; D might be TRBD1 (5 bases). V lost 6 bases and J 2 bases, leaving 13 bases between the germline ends. Germline V lookup: CDR1 MNHEY, CDR2 SMNVEV (reference sequence). There are 14 residues in the CDR3. CDR3 in DNA: TGTGCCAGCAGGGAGCGGGGGTGGAACTATGGCTACACCTTC. Translating gives CASRERGWNYGYTF.

The gene calls are TRBV12-3 or TRBV12-4 and TRBJ1-1; 8 bases fit TRBD1. V trimming: 10 bases; J trimming: 4 bases; junction bases outside the gene matches: 8. CDR3 length equals 13 residues. CDR3 in amino acids: CATHKDRATEAFF. The CDR3 DNA sequence: TGTGCCACCCATAAGGACAGGGCCACTGAAGCTTTCTTT.

This clone was picked up a small number of times. This chain joins TRBV19 and TRBJ1-1, with 9 bases that match TRBD1. V was pared by 5 bases and J by 1 base, with 2 bases of the junction left unmatched. This CDR3 region has 14 residues. Germline V lookup: CDR1 LNHDA, CDR2 SQIVND (reference sequence). The CDR3 here is CASSPDRGNTEAFF. In DNA form, the CDR3 reads TGTGCCAGTAGTCCGGACAGGGGGAACACTGAAGCTTTCTTT.

Comment on this clone: The germline gene is not matched at one end of the junction; a read error may be the cause. The J gene is TRBJ2-1, the V gene TRBV18; no reliable D call. This CDR3 has 13 amino acids. Per the germline V gene, CDR1 is KGHSH and CDR2 is LQKENI. This CDR3 reads CASSPQLYNEQFF. The CDR3 region has the DNA TGTGCCAGCTCTCCACAGCTGTACAATGAGCAGTTCTTC.